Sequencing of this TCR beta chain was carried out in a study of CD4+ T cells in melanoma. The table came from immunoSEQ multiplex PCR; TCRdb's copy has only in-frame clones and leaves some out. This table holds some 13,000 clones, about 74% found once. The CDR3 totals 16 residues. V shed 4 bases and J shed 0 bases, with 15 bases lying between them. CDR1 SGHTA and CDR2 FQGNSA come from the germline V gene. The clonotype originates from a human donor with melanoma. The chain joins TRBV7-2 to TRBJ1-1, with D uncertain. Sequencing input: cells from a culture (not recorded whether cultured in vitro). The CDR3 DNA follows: TGTGCCAGCAGCTCGAAAGTTATCGGGATGAACACTGAAGCTTTCTTT. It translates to CASSSKVIGMNTEAFF.